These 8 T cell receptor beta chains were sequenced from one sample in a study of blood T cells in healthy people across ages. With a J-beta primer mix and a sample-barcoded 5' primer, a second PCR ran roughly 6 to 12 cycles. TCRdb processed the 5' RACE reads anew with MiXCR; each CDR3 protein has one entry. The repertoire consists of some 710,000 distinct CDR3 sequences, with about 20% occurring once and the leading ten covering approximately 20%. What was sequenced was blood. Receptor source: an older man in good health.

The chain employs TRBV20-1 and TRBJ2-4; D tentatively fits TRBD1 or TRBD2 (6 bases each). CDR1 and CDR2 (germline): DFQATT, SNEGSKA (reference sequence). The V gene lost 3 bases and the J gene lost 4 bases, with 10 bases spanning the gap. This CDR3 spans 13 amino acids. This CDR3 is CSASEGGKNIQYF. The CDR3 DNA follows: TGCAGTGCTAGTGAAGGGGGGAAAAACATTCAGTACTTC.

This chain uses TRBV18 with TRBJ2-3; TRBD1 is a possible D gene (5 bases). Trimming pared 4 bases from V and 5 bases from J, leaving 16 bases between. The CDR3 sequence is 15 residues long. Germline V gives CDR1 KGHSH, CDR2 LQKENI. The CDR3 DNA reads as TGTGCCAGCTCACGACTGTCGCAGGGAATAGATACGCAGTATTTT. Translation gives CASSRLSQGIDTQYF.

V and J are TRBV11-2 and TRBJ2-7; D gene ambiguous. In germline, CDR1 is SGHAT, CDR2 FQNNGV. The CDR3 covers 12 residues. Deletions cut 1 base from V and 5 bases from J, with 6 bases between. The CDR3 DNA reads TGTGCCAGCAGCTTAGTTCAGGACGAGCAGTACTTC. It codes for CASSLVQDEQYF.

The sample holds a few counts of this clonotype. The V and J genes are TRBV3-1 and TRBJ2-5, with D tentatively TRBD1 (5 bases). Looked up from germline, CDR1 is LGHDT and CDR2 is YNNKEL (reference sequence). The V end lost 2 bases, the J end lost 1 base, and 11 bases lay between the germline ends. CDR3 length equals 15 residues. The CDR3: CASSQLSGLQETQYF. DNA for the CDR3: TGTGCCAGCAGCCAACTCTCAGGGCTCCAAGAGACCCAGTACTTC.

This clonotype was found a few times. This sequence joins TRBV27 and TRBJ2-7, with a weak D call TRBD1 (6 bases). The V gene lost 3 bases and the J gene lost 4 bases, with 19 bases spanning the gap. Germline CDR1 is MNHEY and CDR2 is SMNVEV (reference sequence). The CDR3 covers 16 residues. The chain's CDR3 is CASSLTGRGFLYEQYV. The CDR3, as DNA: TGTGCCAGCAGTTTGACCGGCAGGGGTTTTCTGTACGAGCAGTACGTC.

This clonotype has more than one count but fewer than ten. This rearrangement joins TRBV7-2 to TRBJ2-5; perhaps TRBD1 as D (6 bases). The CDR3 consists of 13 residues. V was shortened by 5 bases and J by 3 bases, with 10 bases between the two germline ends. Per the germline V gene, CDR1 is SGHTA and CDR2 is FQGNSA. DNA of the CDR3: TGTGCCAGCAGCATGGACAGAAAAGAGACCCAGTACTTC. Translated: CASSMDRKETQYF.

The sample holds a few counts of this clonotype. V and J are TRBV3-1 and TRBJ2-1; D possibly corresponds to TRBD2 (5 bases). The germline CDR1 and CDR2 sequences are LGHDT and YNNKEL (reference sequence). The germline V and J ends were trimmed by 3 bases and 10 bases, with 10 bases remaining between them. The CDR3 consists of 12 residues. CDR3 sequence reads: CASSHLREEQFF. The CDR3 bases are TGTGCCAGCAGCCATTTGAGGGAAGAGCAGTTCTTC.

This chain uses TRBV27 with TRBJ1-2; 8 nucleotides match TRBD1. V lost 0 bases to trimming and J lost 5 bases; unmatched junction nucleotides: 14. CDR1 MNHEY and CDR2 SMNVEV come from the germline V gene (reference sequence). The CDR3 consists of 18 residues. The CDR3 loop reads CASSLSQAGGFLRYGYTF. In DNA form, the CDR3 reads TGTGCCAGCAGTTTATCGCAAGCAGGGGGCTTCCTCCGGTATGGCTACACCTTC.